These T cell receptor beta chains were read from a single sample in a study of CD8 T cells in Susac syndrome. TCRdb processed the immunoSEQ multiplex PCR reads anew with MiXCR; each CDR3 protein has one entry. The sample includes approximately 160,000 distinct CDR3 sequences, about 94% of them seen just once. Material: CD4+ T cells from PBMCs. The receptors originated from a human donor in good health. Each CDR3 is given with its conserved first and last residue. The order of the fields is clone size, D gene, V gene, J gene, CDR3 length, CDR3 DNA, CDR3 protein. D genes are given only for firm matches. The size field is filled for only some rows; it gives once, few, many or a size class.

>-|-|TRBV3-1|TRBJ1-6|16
TGTGCCAGCAGCCAAGGTTCGGGACGGGGTAATTCACCCCTCCACTTT
CASSQGSGRGNSPLHF
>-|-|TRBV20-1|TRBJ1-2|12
TGCAGTGCTAGAGGGACAGCCTATGGCTACACCTTC
CSARGTAYGYTF
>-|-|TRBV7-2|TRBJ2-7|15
TGTGCCAGCAGAACCGTTCTAGCGCGGACCTACGAGCAGTACTTC
CASRTVLARTYEQYF
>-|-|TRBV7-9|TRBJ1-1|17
TGTGCCAGCAGCTTTCAAGGGTCAGGGAAGTTGGACACTGAAGCTTTCTTT
CASSFQGSGKLDTEAFF
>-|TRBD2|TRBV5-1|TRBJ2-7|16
TGCGCCAGCAGCTTGGCCCTGGCTAGCGGGAACTACGAGCAGTACTTC
CASSLALASGNYEQYF
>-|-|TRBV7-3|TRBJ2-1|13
TGTGCCAGCAGCTTTAGTGGAGGCAATGAGCAGTTCTTC
CASSFSGGNEQFF
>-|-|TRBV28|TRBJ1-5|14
TGTGCCAGCAACGTTGGACACATCAATCAGCCCCAGCATTTT
CASNVGHINQPQHF
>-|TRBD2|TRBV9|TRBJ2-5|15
TGTGCCAGCAGCGTATCGGGGACTAGCGAAGAGACCCAGTACTTC
CASSVSGTSEETQYF
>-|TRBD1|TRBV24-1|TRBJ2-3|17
TGTGCCACCAGTGATTCCGACCCGACAGGGAGCACAGATACGCAGTATTTT
CATSDSDPTGSTDTQYF
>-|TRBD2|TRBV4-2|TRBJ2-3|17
TGTGCCAGCAGCGACTACGAGCGGGGGGGTACAGCAGATACGCAGTATTTT
CASSDYERGGTADTQYF
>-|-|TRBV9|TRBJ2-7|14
TGTGCCAGCAGCCGAACGACGGATTCGGGAGAGCAGTACTTC
CASSRTTDSGEQYF
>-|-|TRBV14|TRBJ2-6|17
TGTGCCAGCAGCCATTCTCCAAGTGCGCGCGGGGCCAACGTCCTGACTTTC
CASSHSPSARGANVLTF
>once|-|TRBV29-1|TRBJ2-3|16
TGCAGCGTGACGGGGGGTGACCAGGGGCCCACAGATACGCAGTATTTT
CSVTGGDQGPTDTQYF